The sequence of this T cell receptor beta chain was determined in a study of control samples from healthy donors and cancer patients. V was shortened by 3 bases and J by 7 bases, with 12 bases between the two germline ends. Germline assignment: CDR1 ENHRY and CDR2 SYGVKD. The CDR3 contains 14 residues. Profiled with immunoSEQ multiplex PCR; TCRdb holds only in-frame clones, not every one. The sample holds roughly 130,000 clones, less than 95% seen once. The TCR was taken from a man in his thirties or forties in good health. Sequencing was performed on blood. V and J are TRBV10-3 and TRBJ2-2; D might be TRBD2 (5 bases). The CDR3 DNA is TGTGCCATCAGTGATCGTCCGGGGTACGGGGAGCTGTTTTTT. Protein sequence: CAISDRPGYGELFF.